Listed here is a single T cell receptor (beta chain). No antigen is known for it. The data are from a study of shared clonotypes between healthy human individuals. Findings of the study overall: Incompleteness in sorted-subset sequencing, despite large depth, was shown by rarefaction. Some naive CD4 clonotypes, roughly 4.7%, turned up in common across several donors. Measured sharing among donors was expected to vary with sequencing depth.

Clones were read by immunoSEQ multiplex PCR, and TCRdb kept only the in-frame ones, dropping some. Of approximately 1.5 million clones detected, approximately 98% appear once; the ten largest clones hold about 0.45%. The CDR3 runs 18 residues. In germline, CDR1 is MGHDK, CDR2 SYGVNS. Trimming removed 2 bases from V and 0 bases from J, with 17 bases in between. Material: naive CD4+ T cells sorted from blood. Subset reported: CD45RA+ positively selected. This receptor was taken from a man between 25 and 39 years old in good health. J is TRBJ2-1 and V is TRBV25-1; D is possibly TRBD2 (5 bases). CDR3 sequence: CASSELAFEGSSYNEQFF. The CDR3 DNA reads TGTGCCAGCAGTGAACTTGCCTTCGAAGGGAGCTCCTACAATGAGCAGTTCTTC.